This T cell receptor (beta chain) was captured in a study of human T cells and chemical hapten exposure. The time point was: pre-sensitization, week 0. Treatment described: therapeutic diphenylcyclopropenone sensitization with weekly scalp DPC. This clonotype was found a few times. TCRdb redid the calling of the RACE reads with MiXCR, one entry per CDR3 protein. The sample carries 270,000 or so distinct CDR3 sequences, about 7.7% recorded once. CDR1 SGHTA and CDR2 FQGNSA come from the germline V gene. V lost 6 bases and J 2 bases, leaving 11 bases between the germline ends. The CDR3 extends over 15 amino acids.

Source: whole blood, taken in connection with sensitization to the hapten diphenylcyclopropenone (DPC). J is TRBJ1-6 and V is TRBV7-2; no reliable D call. The TCR comes from a man in his late teens or twenties with alopecia areata. Some clones in this sample may be carry-over from other donors' samples. The CDR3 sequence is CASRAPRAYNSPLHF. The CDR3 coding sequence is TGTGCCAGCAGGGCTCCCCGGGCCTATAATTCACCCCTCCACTTT.